Sequencing of this T cell receptor (beta chain) was carried out in a study (dated by TCRdb to between 2015 and 2016). About the investigation overall: The study examined whether tumor-infiltrating Tregs in breast cancer are drawn from blood Tregs or arise in situ by conversion from other CD4+ T cell subsets. What the work shows at the level of the full study, not this receptor alone: Tumor-infiltrating Treg TCR alpha and beta sequences overlapped most with tumor naive CD4+ T cells, then with blood naive CD4+ T cells. In terms of TCR gene usage, tumor memory CD4+ T cells clustered together with blood and lymph node memory CD4+ cells, as well as with lymph node naive CD4+ cells. The larger-cohort validation was restricted to a single TCR beta V-J rearrangement rather than whole repertoires.

Its CDR3 holds 15 amino acids, cysteine through phenylalanine. Only the CDR3 part of the read is kept: 45 bases, read in frame from the first base. V and J lose 4 bases and 3 bases, and a span of 16 bases separates them. For CDR1 and CDR2, the germline V gene (reference sequence) lists SGHKS and YYEKEE. A note on this clonotype: Its antigen is currently not known. One base away there is no much larger clone; base qualities are not given.

Full-length TCR variable regions were amplified by 5' RACE PCR using constant-region reverse primers, and then by semi-nested PCR using Nested Universal Primer A. Using the ReliaPrep RNA Cell Miniprep System, total RNA was extracted, and the SMARTer RACE 5'/3' Kit was then used to reverse transcribe the RNA into 5'RACE-ready cDNA. Full-length TCR alpha and beta libraries were barcoded with multiplex adaptors and sequenced on an Illumina MiSeq. Per the original workflow: Sequencing data were pooled across the five patients for each of nine subset-tissue groups and compared by unsupervised clustering of TCR gene usage. Repertoire similarity was calculated with the Morisita-Horn index, weighting shared sequences by their contribution to each repertoire. Using fastp trimming at Q25 and MiXCR clonotype assembly, TCRdb reanalyzed the public sequencing data and kept in-frame beta chains. Rows with one shared CDR3 protein collapse into an entry with the most common genes and DNA. The V and J calls come from TCRdb's annotation, not from the publication. In all, the sample holds about 41,000 distinct CDR3 sequences, and 29% of those were seen once. The ten largest clones represent roughly 3.5% of the sample.

Memory CD4+ T cells were isolated as CD4+CD45RO+CD25- cells. Tregs, naive and memory CD4+ T cells from tumor, blood and ipsilateral draining lymph nodes of five or six breast cancer patients underwent full-length TCR alpha and beta sequencing. Tumor tissue and lymph nodes obtained from ipsilateral axillary dissection were perfused with PBS, minced and then digested with collagenase I and hyaluronidase. Ficoll density gradient centrifugation was used to isolate mononuclear cells from lymph nodes or from 50 ml of peripheral blood. FACS confirmed that the sorted cell populations were more than 90% pure.

The sample consisted of memory CD4+ T cells sorted from a lymph node. The sample's cell subset or site label, decoded: memory CD4+ T cells, CD4+CD45RO+CD25-. This receptor chain uses TRBV5-5 and TRBJ1-2; TRBD1 is perhaps the D gene, given 6 matching bases. The source is a female donor with breast cancer. The DNA reads TGTGCCAGCAGCCGTACCGCGAACAGGGACTATGGCTACACCTTC. The translation is CASSRTANRDYGYTF.